This passage covers 5 T cell receptor beta chains from one sample sequenced in a study of CD8 T cells in ankylosing spondylitis. Points from the study as a whole: Seemingly distinctive of ankylosing spondylitis blood was a TCR beta motif formed by eight highly homologous variants.

These receptors' targets are unknown. TCRdb reanalysed the 5' RACE reads using MiXCR and keeps one entry per CDR3 protein. There are more than 400,000 distinct CDR3 sequences in the sample; less than 6% occur only once, and approximately 3.5% lies in the top ten. Sequencing used blood, either unsorted or a sorted T cell fraction (not recorded which). Receptors originate from a male donor with ankylosing spondylitis.

Many counts were recorded for this clonotype. This sequence joins TRBV29-1 and TRBJ1-1, with D unclear. CDR1 is SQVTM and CDR2 is ANQGSEA in the germline V gene. V lost 3 bases to trimming and J lost 1 base, with 9 bases between them. This CDR3 has 13 residues. The CDR3 is CSVERVENTEAFF. CDR3 in DNA: TGCAGCGTTGAGCGGGTCGAGAACACTGAAGCTTTCTTT.

The rearrangement links TRBV27 to TRBJ2-7; unclear D gene. Germline V gene sequence: CDR1 MNHEY, CDR2 SMNVEV (reference sequence). V lost 5 bases and J lost 1, with 6 bases in between. This CDR3 contains 12 residues. The CDR3 reads CASSTASYEQYF. CDR3 coding DNA: TGTGCCAGCAGTACCGCGTCCTACGAGCAGTACTTC.

This clonotype was counted many times. The chain combines TRBV29-1 with TRBJ2-3, with 8 bases fitting TRBD2. V lost 5 bases and J lost 1; bases outside the gene matches: 2. The germline gives CDR1 SQVTM, CDR2 ANQGSEA. The CDR3 sequence is 13 residues long. CDR3 in amino acids: CSVPTSGTDTQYF. In DNA form, the CDR3 reads TGCAGCGTTCCGACTAGCGGCACAGATACGCAGTATTTT.

This clonotype has at least ten counts. The J gene is TRBJ2-1, the V gene TRBV5-1; 9 bases align to TRBD2. The CDR3 totals 16 residues. V shed 5 bases and J 8 bases; nucleotides not matched to a gene: 14. Germline CDR1 SGHRS, CDR2 YFSETQ. CDR3 sequence: CASRLAGAEGRYEQFF. In nucleotides, the CDR3 is TGCGCCAGCAGATTAGCGGGAGCCGAGGGCCGCTATGAGCAGTTCTTC.

This clonotype was found many times. The rearrangement uses TRBV7-3 and TRBJ1-4, with a tentative D call TRBD1 (5 bases). The V gene's germline CDR1 is SGHTA and CDR2 FQGTGA. The CDR3 is made up of 14 amino acids. Trimming shortened V by 4 bases and J by 8 bases, and 14 bases separated the two germline ends. CDR3 sequence (DNA): TGTGCCAGCAGCTCGGACGGGGCTGGGGAAAAACTGTTTTTT. Its protein product is CASSSDGAGEKLFF.